A selection of T cell receptor beta chains follows, all from one sample in a study of blood T cell repertoires in COVID-19. Data came from immunoSEQ multiplex PCR; TCRdb stores just in-frame clones and leaves some out. The data contain roughly 100,000 clones, approximately 80% of them singletons. The sequenced sample consisted of peripheral blood. Receptor source: a man aged 60 to 75 with acute or convalescent COVID-19. CDR3s include the opening cysteine and the closing phenylalanine or tryptophan. Each record gives: CDR3 length, V gene, clone size, D gene, J gene, CDR3 protein, CDR3 DNA. A D gene is named only where the DNA matches it firmly. Part of the rows lack a size; the others show once, few, many or a class for expanded clones.

>15|TRBV3-1/TRBV3-2|.|.|TRBJ2-7
CASSQRQTPPIEQYF
TGTGCCAGCAGCCAACGACAAACCCCTCCGATCGAGCAGTACTTC
>16|TRBV10-3|.|TRBD2|TRBJ2-1
CAIKGSRLAGVDEQFF
TGTGCCATCAAGGGATCAAGACTAGCGGGAGTGGATGAGCAGTTCTTC
>15|TRBV5-6|.|TRBD1|TRBJ1-5
CASSLLSRGNQPQHF
TGTGCCAGCAGCTTGTTGTCCAGGGGGAATCAGCCCCAGCATTTT
>15|TRBV6-5|.|TRBD1|TRBJ1-5
CASSTTGGSNQPQHF
TGTGCCAGCAGTACCACAGGGGGTAGCAATCAGCCCCAGCATTTT
>13|TRBV2|.|.|TRBJ2-2
CASRDLAPGELFF
TGTGCCAGCAGGGACCTAGCCCCCGGGGAGCTGTTTTTT
>20|TRBV4-2|.|TRBD2|TRBJ2-5
CASSQGLGLAGGLGQETQYF
TGTGCCAGCAGCCAAGGGCTCGGACTAGCGGGAGGCTTAGGGCAAGAGACCCAGTACTTC
>14|TRBV19|.|TRBD1|TRBJ1-5
CASQGQGNNQPQHF
TGTGCCAGTCAAGGACAGGGGAACAATCAGCCCCAGCATTTT
>16|TRBV4-1|.|.|TRBJ1-5
CASSQTGPYTNQPQHF
TGCGCCAGCAGCCAAACAGGACCCTATACCAATCAGCCCCAGCATTTT
>14|TRBV5-1|.|TRBD1|TRBJ2-7
CASSLGDRGVEQYF
TGCGCCAGCAGCTTGGGGGACAGGGGGGTCGAGCAGTACTTC
>13|TRBV12-3/TRBV12-4|.|.|TRBJ1-2
CASSLTANYGYTF
TGTGCCAGCAGTTTAACAGCCAACTATGGCTACACCTTC
>20|TRBV9|.|TRBD2|TRBJ2-1
CASSFNPGRVASSSYNEQFF
TGTGCCAGCAGCTTCAACCCCGGGAGGGTAGCGTCGAGCTCCTACAATGAGCAGTTCTTC
>17|TRBV10-3|.|.|TRBJ2-1
CAISGGYVTRGGNEQFF
TGTGCCATCAGTGGGGGGTACGTGACTAGAGGTGGCAATGAGCAGTTCTTC
>13|TRBV6-1|once|.|TRBJ1-1
CASSETANTEAFF
TGTGCCAGCAGTGAGACAGCGAACACTGAAGCTTTCTTT
>15|TRBV11-2|few|TRBD1|TRBJ1-2
CASSPGTGGFYGYTF
TGTGCCAGCAGCCCTGGGACAGGGGGCTTCTATGGCTACACCTTC
>12|TRBV5-1|.|.|TRBJ2-7
CASRTDSYEQYF
TGCGCCAGCCGGACAGATTCCTACGAGCAGTACTTC
>15|TRBV5-1|.|TRBD1|TRBJ1-2
CASSSTGGANYGYTF
TGCGCCAGCAGCTCCACAGGGGGCGCGAACTATGGCTACACCTTC
>15|TRBV6-5|.|.|TRBJ1-5
CASSPQTGGNRPQHF
TGTGCCAGCAGCCCCCAGACAGGAGGCAATCGGCCCCAGCATTTT
>14|TRBV12-5|.|.|TRBJ1-1
CASGLDRASTEAFF
TGTGCTAGTGGTTTGGACAGGGCCTCGACTGAAGCTTTCTTT
>16|TRBV5-1|.|.|TRBJ2-7
CASSLLPTGNSYEQYF
TGCGCCAGCAGCTTGCTGCCCACAGGGAACTCCTACGAGCAGTACTTC
>14|TRBV7-9|.|.|TRBJ1-3
CASSFGQPGNTIYF
TGTGCCAGCAGCTTCGGACAACCCGGAAACACCATATATTTT
>14|TRBV15|.|TRBD1|TRBJ2-7
CATSGGQPPYEQYF
TGTGCCACCAGCGGGGGACAGCCCCCCTACGAGCAGTACTTC
>17|TRBV7-2|.|TRBD2|TRBJ2-7
CASSPIRGAGVPYEQYF
TGTGCCAGCAGCCCCATTAGAGGAGCGGGAGTACCTTACGAGCAGTACTTC
>15|TRBV5-4|.|.|TRBJ2-1
CASSHGGNFYNEQFF
TGTGCCAGCAGCCACGGGGGAAACTTCTACAATGAGCAGTTCTTC
>13|TRBV12-3/TRBV12-4|.|TRBD1|TRBJ1-2
CASSSTGYYGYTF
TGTGCCAGCAGTTCGACAGGGTACTATGGCTACACCTTC
>14|TRBV5-1|few|TRBD1|TRBJ2-7
CASSSRDRIYEQYF
TGCGCCAGCAGTTCCCGGGACAGGATCTACGAGCAGTACTTC
>13|TRBV27|.|.|TRBJ1-2
CATSPAQGSGYTF
TGTGCCACCTCTCCTGCTCAGGGGTCAGGCTACACCTTC
>17|TRBV5-1|.|TRBD1|TRBJ2-2
CASSLVRGGLMPGELFF
TGCGCCAGCAGCTTGGTCAGAGGGGGCCTGATGCCCGGGGAGCTGTTTTTT
>15|TRBV7-9|.|.|TRBJ1-4
CASSLDTLEGEKLFF
TGTGCCAGCAGCTTAGACACGCTAGAGGGAGAAAAACTGTTTTTT
>13|TRBV5-6|.|.|TRBJ2-5
CASSLEGAETQYF
TGTGCCAGCAGCTTGGAGGGAGCGGAGACCCAGTACTTC
>14|TRBV10-3|.|.|TRBJ1-1
CAIKGGESNTEAFF
TGTGCCATCAAGGGAGGGGAGTCGAACACTGAAGCTTTCTTT
>15|TRBV10-3|once|TRBD2|TRBJ2-5
CAISESTGGEETQYF
TGTGCCATCAGTGAGTCGACGGGAGGGGAAGAGACCCAGTACTTC
>13|TRBV12-3/TRBV12-4|few|.|TRBJ2-1
CASREILASEQFF
TGTGCCAGCCGAGAGATATTAGCGTCTGAGCAGTTCTTC
>13|TRBV7-2|few|.|TRBJ1-2
CASSLESGQGYTF
TGTGCCAGCAGCTTAGAATCAGGCCAAGGCTACACCTTC
>12|TRBV12-3/TRBV12-4|.|.|TRBJ2-7
CASSSNAYEQYF
TGTGCCAGCAGCTCTAACGCCTACGAGCAGTACTTC
>13|TRBV16|.|.|TRBJ1-5
CASSQFTVQPQHF
TGTGCCAGCAGCCAATTTACAGTCCAGCCCCAGCATTTT
>13|TRBV28|.|TRBD1|TRBJ2-7
CASTTGSSYEQYF
TGTGCCAGCACGACAGGGAGCTCCTACGAGCAGTACTTC
>17|TRBV9|.|TRBD2|TRBJ2-5
CASSVGLAGVGQETQYF
TGTGCCAGCAGCGTAGGGCTAGCGGGGGTGGGCCAAGAGACCCAGTACTTC
>11|TRBV3-1/TRBV3-2|.|.|TRBJ1-2
CASSLRYGYTF
TGTGCCAGCAGCCTGCGCTATGGCTACACCTTC
>13|TRBV5-1|.|TRBD1|TRBJ1-2
CASSWQGAAGYTF
TGCGCCAGCAGCTGGCAGGGGGCGGCTGGCTACACCTTC
>18|TRBV27|.|TRBD1|TRBJ1-5
CASSLSRDSSTINQPQHF
TGTGCCAGCAGTTTAAGTCGGGACAGTTCCACAATCAATCAGCCCCAGCATTTT
>13|TRBV11-3|.|.|TRBJ1-1
CASSLGGHPEAFF
TGTGCCAGCAGCTTAGGGGGGCATCCTGAAGCTTTCTTT
>14|TRBV28|.|TRBD1|TRBJ1-4
CASGSGQGREKLFF
TGTGCCAGCGGCTCTGGACAGGGACGAGAAAAACTGTTTTTT
>14|TRBV19|.|TRBD1|TRBJ2-5
CATNQGQGGETQYF
TGTGCCACAAACCAGGGACAGGGAGGAGAGACCCAGTACTTC
>19|TRBV9|.|TRBD2|TRBJ2-1
CASSDPITSAQSSYNEQFF
TGTGCCAGCAGCGACCCAATTACTAGCGCCCAAAGCTCCTACAATGAGCAGTTCTTC
>20|TRBV4-2|.|TRBD2|TRBJ2-4
CASSQDVSGREGMAKNIQYF
TGTGCCAGCAGCCAAGATGTGAGCGGGAGGGAGGGAATGGCCAAAAACATTCAGTACTTC
>15|TRBV7-3|.|.|TRBJ2-6
CASSLQSTGANVLTF
TGTGCCAGCAGCTTACAGTCAACTGGGGCCAACGTCCTGACTTTC
>14|TRBV7-8|.|.|TRBJ1-2
CASSLATGEYGYTF
TGTGCCAGCAGCTTAGCAACCGGGGAATATGGCTACACCTTC
>14|TRBV7-9|.|TRBD1|TRBJ1-2
CASSPRTGDYGYTF
TGTGCCAGCAGCCCACGGACAGGGGACTATGGCTACACCTTC
>16|TRBV7-2|.|TRBD2|TRBJ2-7
CASSLAAGESSYEQYF
TGTGCCAGCAGCTTAGCAGCGGGGGAGAGCTCCTACGAGCAGTACTTC
>14|TRBV4-3|once|.|TRBJ2-1
CASSQGGPYNEQFF
TGCGCCAGCAGCCAGGGGGGACCCTACAATGAGCAGTTCTTC
>13|TRBV7-8|.|.|TRBJ1-2
CASSPDRNYGYTF
TGTGCCAGCAGCCCTGACAGAAACTATGGCTACACCTTC
>17|TRBV13|.|TRBD2|TRBJ2-3
CASSLRLAGGLADTQYF
TGTGCCAGCAGCTTAAGGCTAGCGGGAGGGCTTGCAGATACGCAGTATTTT
>14|TRBV30|.|TRBD1|TRBJ1-2
CAWKRPGQGKVQTF
TGTGCCTGGAAGAGACCCGGACAGGGGAAAGTACAAACCTTC
>14|TRBV6-5|few|TRBD2|TRBJ2-1
CASRPRTSINEQFF
TGTGCCAGCAGACCAAGGACTAGCATCAATGAGCAGTTCTTC
>15|TRBV4-2|.|TRBD1|TRBJ2-7
CASSQEGQGRYEQYF
TGTGCCAGCAGCCAAGAGGGACAGGGGAGGTACGAGCAGTACTTC
>14|TRBV5-1|.|.|TRBJ2-1
CASSLTRDYNEQFF
TGCGCCAGCAGCTTGACCCGGGACTACAATGAGCAGTTCTTC
>16|TRBV7-9|.|TRBD2|TRBJ2-1
CASSLWLAGGPYEQFF
TGTGCCAGCAGCTTATGGCTAGCGGGAGGGCCCTATGAGCAGTTCTTC
>14|TRBV5-4|.|TRBD1|TRBJ2-1
CASSSGTGFIQQFF
TGTGCCAGCAGCTCGGGGACAGGGTTCATCCAGCAGTTCTTC
>14|TRBV7-2|.|TRBD1|TRBJ1-1
CASSVGQGQSEAFF
TGTGCCAGCAGCGTTGGACAGGGACAGTCTGAAGCTTTCTTT
>17|TRBV18|.|TRBD1|TRBJ2-2
CASSPGIEQGVAGELFF
TGTGCCAGCTCACCTGGAATCGAACAGGGGGTGGCCGGGGAGCTGTTTTTT